The clone carrying this TCR beta chain appeared once. These data belong to a study of blood T cell repertoires in COVID-19. Study background: Sites across the United States, Italy and Spain contributed samples from acute and convalescent COVID-19. T cells, B-cell-depleted T cells, or PBMCs provided the cDNA or gDNA that served as material.

The method was immunoSEQ multiplex PCR; TCRdb's version includes in-frame clones alone and lacks a portion of them. The table lists 300,000 to 450,000 clones, approximately 84% of them singletons. Per germline, CDR1 MNHEY and CDR2 SMNVEV (reference sequence). V was pared by 0 bases and J by 0 bases, with 8 bases between. The length of the CDR3 is 16 residues. Participant ages covered about 18 to 89 years across approximately 25 US areas. Symptom resolution, clearance, or two negative PCRs marked the recovered donors of Cohort 3. Sequencing was performed on PBMCs or T cells enriched from blood (not recorded which). The V call is TRBV27, the J call TRBJ1-4; D is uncertain. The source of this sequence is a woman in her twenties or thirties who had recovered from COVID-19. CDR3 nucleotide sequence: TGTGCCAGCAGTTTATCCCCCTTAGCAACTAATGAAAAACTGTTTTTT. It is translated as CASSLSPLATNEKLFF.